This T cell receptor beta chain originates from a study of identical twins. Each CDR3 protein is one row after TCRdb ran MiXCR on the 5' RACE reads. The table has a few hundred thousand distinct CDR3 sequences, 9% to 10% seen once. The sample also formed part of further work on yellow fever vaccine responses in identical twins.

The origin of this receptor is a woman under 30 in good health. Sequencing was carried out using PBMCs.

The CDR3 loop reads CASSVKSGANVLTF. The CDR3 coding sequence is TGTGCCAGCAGTGTTAAATCTGGGGCCAACGTCCTGACTTTC. The gene calls are TRBV6-1 and TRBJ2-6; D is undetermined. V was shortened by 4 bases and J by 1 base, with 5 bases between the two germline ends. The CDR3 has 14 residues. Germline lookup yields CDR1 MNHNS and CDR2 SASEGT.